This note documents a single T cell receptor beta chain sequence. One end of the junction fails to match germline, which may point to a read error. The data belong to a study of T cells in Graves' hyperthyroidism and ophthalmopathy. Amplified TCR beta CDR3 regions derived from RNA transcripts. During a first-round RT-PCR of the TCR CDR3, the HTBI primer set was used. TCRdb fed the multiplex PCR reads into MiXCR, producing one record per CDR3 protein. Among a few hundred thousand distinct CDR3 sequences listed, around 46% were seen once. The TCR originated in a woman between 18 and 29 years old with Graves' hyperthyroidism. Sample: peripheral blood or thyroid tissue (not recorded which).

The CDR3 sequence is CASSQKPGISYEQYF. In DNA form, the CDR3 reads TGTGCCAGCAGCCAGAAACCCGGTATCTCCTACGAGCAGTACTTC. This chain connects TRBV4-1 to TRBJ2-7; D remains unclear. CDR3 length: 15 amino acids. The germline V gene has CDR1 MGHRA and CDR2 YSYEKL.